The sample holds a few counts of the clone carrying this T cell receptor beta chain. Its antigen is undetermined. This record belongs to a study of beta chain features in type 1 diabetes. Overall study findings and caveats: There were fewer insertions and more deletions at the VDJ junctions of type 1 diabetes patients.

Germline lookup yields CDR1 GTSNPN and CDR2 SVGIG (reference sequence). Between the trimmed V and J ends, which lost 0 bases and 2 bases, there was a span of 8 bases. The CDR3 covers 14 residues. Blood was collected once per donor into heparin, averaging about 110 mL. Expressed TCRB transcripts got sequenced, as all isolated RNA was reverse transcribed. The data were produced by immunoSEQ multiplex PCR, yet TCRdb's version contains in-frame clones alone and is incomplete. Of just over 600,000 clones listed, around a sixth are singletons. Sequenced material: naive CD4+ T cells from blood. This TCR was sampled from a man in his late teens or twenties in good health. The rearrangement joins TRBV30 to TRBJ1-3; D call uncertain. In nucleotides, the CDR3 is TGTGCCTGGAGTGTAATGGCGGCTGGAAACACCATATATTTT. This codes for CAWSVMAAGNTIYF. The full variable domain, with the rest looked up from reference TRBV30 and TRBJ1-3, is SQTIHQWPATLVQPVGSPLSLECTVEGTSNPNLYWYRQAAGRGLQLLFYSVGIGQISSEVPQNLSASRPQDRQFILSSKKLLLSDSGFYLCAWSVMAAGNTIYFGEGSWLTVV.